This T cell receptor beta chain was sequenced in a study of blood T cell repertoires in COVID-19. Whole-study context: Some COVID-19 samples were acute and others convalescent; all came from the United States, Italy and Spain. Sample material is recorded as cDNA or gDNA derived from T cells, B-cell-depleted T cells, or PBMCs.

As handled by the study authors: Reference gene primers were amplified, and this amplification served to estimate nucleated cell counts. The data were produced by immunoSEQ multiplex PCR, yet TCRdb's version contains in-frame clones alone and is incomplete. V and J calls and clone size follow that table, whereas D and trimming were derived from the DNA. The sample contains more than 85,000 clones, 75% to 90% of which appear only once. CDR3 length equals 15 residues. Germline V lookup: CDR1 LNHDA, CDR2 SQIVND (reference sequence). V shed 1 base and J shed 0 bases, with 6 bases lying between them. The sequence was obtained from a man aged 80 or over with acute or convalescent COVID-19. The sample was peripheral blood. The chain couples TRBV19 to TRBJ2-2; D gene uncertain. Written as DNA, the CDR3 is TGTGCCAGTAGTATAGGCATAGCGAACACCGGGGAGCTGTTTTTT. Residues: CASSIGIANTGELFF.